This T cell receptor (beta chain) originates from a study of Graves' ophthalmopathy and Graves' hyperthyroidism. Whole-study findings and limits: The model's prediction of ophthalmopathy progression had roughly 71% sensitivity and 72% to 85% specificity.

The study excluded patients with other autoimmune diseases, uncontrolled infections, pregnancy or lactation. This clonotype appeared a few times. Antigen: not known. A read error is possible here, since a much larger clone lies one base away. RNA transcripts yielded amplified TCR beta CDR3 regions. First-round RT-PCR used HTBI primers; second-round multiplex PCR followed. TCRdb re-called the multiplex PCR reads through MiXCR, storing one row per CDR3 protein. The sample lists about 700,000 distinct CDR3 sequences; approximately 40% were seen once. Germline-derived CDR1 and CDR2 are LNHNV and YYDKDF (reference sequence). CDR3 length: 14 amino acids. The V and J ends lost 1 base and 0 bases respectively, with 4 bases between them.

The source is an adult man with Graves' ophthalmopathy. Source material: peripheral blood. This chain joins TRBV15 and TRBJ1-3; D gene uncertain. CDR3 loop: CATSRGSSGNTIYF. The CDR3 DNA reads as TGTGCCACCAGCAGAGGAAGCTCTGGAAACACCATATATTTT.